This T cell receptor (beta chain) was captured by sequencing in a study of blood T cell repertoires in COVID-19. CDR3 length equals 15 residues. V lost 0 bases to trimming and J lost 2 bases, with 11 bases between them. Germline V gene lookup returns CDR1 KGHSH and CDR2 LQKENI. In the study's own analysis: Quantification of nucleated cells was approximated via reference gene primer amplification. The data were produced by immunoSEQ multiplex PCR, yet TCRdb's version contains in-frame clones alone and is incomplete. For V, J and clone size, that table is used; D and trimming come from the DNA. This sample has 130,000 to 150,000 clones; around 80% occur once, and the top ten carry approximately 6.1%.

The TCR originated in a human donor in a cohort sampled during active COVID-19. Sample: peripheral blood. The rearrangement joins TRBV18 to TRBJ2-7; perhaps TRBD1 as D (5 bases). This CDR3 is CASSPPPGRAYEQYF. DNA of the CDR3: TGTGCCAGCTCACCACCACCAGGGCGAGCCTACGAGCAGTACTTC.